The 31 T cell receptor beta chains in this list originate from one sample, sequenced in a study of cytomegalovirus exposure and HLA in healthy donors (dated 2017 in TCRdb). The protocol used for the library was the immunoSEQ multiplex PCR assay. A mixture of 60 forward primers for TCR Vbeta segments and 13 reverse primers for TCR Jbeta segments was used in the multiplex PCR. TCRdb obtained this table from immuneACCESS and retained in-frame rearrangements with V and J assigned. These tables miss some clones; where compared with another copy, unresolved V genes account for less than half of the shortfall, and the remainder is unexplained. The table for this sample lists some 140,000 clones; roughly four fifths of them were counted only once. The ten top clones hold about 10% of the sample. Sequenced material: PBMCs. These receptors were collected from a woman aged 50 to 60 in good health and CMV-seropositive.

This clone was seen only once. The chain joins TRBV29-1 to TRBJ2-3; 7 bases are shared with TRBD2. Germline V gives CDR1 SQVTM, CDR2 ANQGSEA. The trim removed 2 bases at V and 6 bases at J, leaving 5 bases unmatched. CDR3 length: 13 amino acids. The CDR3: CSVEKRGGDTQYF. CDR3 DNA sequence: TGCAGCGTTGAAAAGCGGGGCGGGGATACGCAGTATTTT.

The rearrangement links TRBV5-1 to TRBJ2-1, with 12 bases aligning to TRBD2. Trimming took 0 bases from V and 8 from J; bases not matched to a gene: 12. This CDR3 contains 18 residues. Looked up from germline, CDR1 is SGHRS and CDR2 is YFSETQ. This chain's CDR3 is CASSLALVRLAGADEQFF. The CDR3, as DNA: TGCGCCAGCAGCTTGGCCTTGGTAAGACTAGCGGGGGCCGATGAGCAGTTCTTC.

The chain carries TRBV6-1 and TRBJ1-6, with D possibly being TRBD1 (5 bases). V was cut by 4 bases and J by 0 bases, with 16 bases left in between. The CDR3 length is 18 residues. Germline CDR1 reads MNHNS; CDR2 reads SASEGT. The CDR3 protein is CASSAGQGLSSYNSPLHF. The CDR3 region has the DNA TGTGCCAGCAGTGCGGGCCAGGGCCTAAGCTCCTATAATTCACCCCTCCACTTT.

In DNA, the CDR3 is TGCAGCGTAAAGCAGGGATTAGATGAAAAACTGTTTTTT. Amino acid sequence: CSVKQGLDEKLFF. This chain uses TRBV29-1 with TRBJ1-4; a weak D match, TRBD1 (5 bases). The CDR3 runs to 13 residues. The V gene lost 6 bases and the J gene lost 6 bases, with 14 bases spanning the gap. CDR1 and CDR2 (germline): SQVTM, ANQGSEA. Variable domain in full (rest from reference TRBV29-1 and TRBJ1-4): SAVISQKPSRDICQRGTSLTIQCQVDSQVTMMFWYRQQPGQSLTLIATANQGSEATYESGFVIDKFPISRPNLTFSTLTVSNMSPEDSSIYLCSVKQGLDEKLFFGSGTQLSVL.

The V and J genes are TRBV7-9 and TRBJ2-2, with 7 positions matching TRBD2. After removal of 4 bases from V and 4 bases from J, the junction contained 9 bases not matched to a gene. The CDR3 is made up of 16 amino acids. From germline, CDR1 is SEHNR and CDR2 FQNEAQ (reference sequence). The CDR3 coding sequence is TGTGCCAGCAGCTCCCCGGGAGGCGGCCTCACCGGGGAGCTGTTTTTT. Translated, it gives CASSSPGGGLTGELFF.

Turning to this clone: Other DNA sequences of this sample code for an identical CDR3. The V and J genes are TRBV11-2 and TRBJ1-5, with D unclear. Between the trimmed V and J ends, which lost 5 bases and 2 bases, there was a span of 10 bases. Germline CDR1 SGHAT, CDR2 FQNNGV. The CDR3 contains 14 residues. CDR3 protein: CASSPTGGNQPQHF. CDR3 DNA sequence: TGTGCCAGCAGCCCCACCGGGGGCAATCAGCCCCAGCATTTT.

The rearrangement links TRBV6-5 to TRBJ2-1; TRBD2 is a possible D gene (6 bases). This CDR3 has 14 amino acids. V dropped 6 bases and J dropped 5 bases, with 14 bases sitting between them. Germline CDR1 reads MNHEY; CDR2 reads SVGAGI. In nucleotides, the CDR3 is TGTGCCAGCAGGGCGGGACTTAACGACAATGAGCAGTTCTTC. It encodes CASRAGLNDNEQFF.

The J gene is TRBJ2-7, the V gene TRBV18; 8 bases agree with TRBD1. Looked up from germline, CDR1 is KGHSH and CDR2 is LQKENI. V lost 6 bases to trimming and J lost 5 bases; unmatched junction nucleotides: 9. The CDR3 loop spans 14 amino acids. CDR3 bases: TGTGCCAGCTCCCCTGGACAGGGACCCCACGAGCAGTACTTC. It codes for CASSPGQGPHEQYF.

The chain employs TRBV4-3 and TRBJ1-6, with D possibly TRBD1 on 6 matching bases. Trimming took off 4 bases at V and 9 bases at J, with 16 bases between the two ends. The CDR3 is 15 residues long. Looked up from germline, CDR1 is LGHNA and CDR2 is YSLEER. The CDR3 sequence: CASSLQGQMGSPLHF. The CDR3 DNA sequence: TGCGCCAGCAGCCTCCAAGGACAGATGGGTTCACCCCTCCACTTT.

The CDR3 sequence: CASSSGITGTEAFF. As DNA, the CDR3 is TGTGCCAGCAGTTCCGGCATCACGGGTACTGAAGCTTTCTTT. The V gene is TRBV6-5, the J gene TRBJ1-1; D not resolved. The CDR3 runs to 14 residues. CDR1 and CDR2 (germline): MNHEY, SVGAGI. V was clipped by 4 bases and J by 5 bases, with 14 bases between them.

The rearrangement uses TRBV19 and TRBJ1-4; possibly TRBD1 for D (5 bases). The CDR3 is made up of 16 amino acids. CDR1 is LNHDA and CDR2 is SQIVND in the germline V gene (reference sequence). Trimming shortened V by 3 bases and J by 4 bases, and 15 bases separated the two germline ends. In DNA form, the CDR3 reads TGTGCCAGTAGTATGCAGGGCGTGACAGTTAATGAAAAACTGTTTTTT. Its translation: CASSMQGVTVNEKLFF.

The chain recombines TRBV15 with TRBJ2-5, with 7 nucleotides matching TRBD2. Germline V CDR1 and CDR2: LNHNV, YYDKDF (reference sequence). V trimming: 6 bases; J trimming: 2 bases; junction bases outside the gene matches: 3. The CDR3 is 13 amino acids. CDR3: CATRNSGQETQYF. CDR3 coding DNA: TGTGCCACCAGGAATAGCGGGCAAGAGACCCAGTACTTC.

The genes are TRBV19 and TRBJ1-1; perhaps TRBD1 as D (6 bases). There are 11 residues in the CDR3. V lost 10 bases to trimming and J lost 6 bases, with 12 bases between them. Germline V gene data show CDR1 as LNHDA and CDR2 as SQIVND (reference sequence). The CDR3 here is CATQGRAEAFF. CDR3 nucleotides: TGTGCCACCCAGGGGCGCGCTGAAGCTTTCTTT.

The J gene is TRBJ2-7, the V gene TRBV28; 9 bases fit TRBD1. Germline lookup yields CDR1 MDHEN and CDR2 SYDVKM. Germline trimming cut 5 bases from V and 7 bases from J; bases unmatched to any gene: 6. This CDR3 is built from 13 residues. CDR3 DNA: TGTGCCAGCAGTCTACAGGGGGCGGAGGAGCAGTACTTC. Its protein is CASSLQGAEEQYF.

In this sample, this clone turned up many times. The J gene is TRBJ1-3, the V gene TRBV9; no reliable D call. Per the germline V gene, CDR1 is SGDLS and CDR2 is YYNGEE. V gave up 0 bases and J gave up 0 bases, with 4 bases separating them. The CDR3 consists of 14 residues. CDR3 residues: CASSVDLSGNTIYF. CDR3 coding DNA: TGTGCCAGCAGCGTAGATCTCTCTGGAAACACCATATATTTT.

This rearrangement joins TRBV6-5 to TRBJ2-5, with 9 bases lining up with TRBD2. This CDR3 has 15 amino acids. Germline loops: CDR1 MNHEY, CDR2 SVGAGI. The junction had 8 bases not matched to a gene; V was cut back by 5 bases and J by 4 bases. Here the CDR3 DNA reads TGTGCCAGCAGTCGGTCCGGGACTAGCTTAGAGACCCAGTACTTC. Amino acids: CASSRSGTSLETQYF.

The chain recombines TRBV7-9 with TRBJ2-7; D ambiguous. CDR1 and CDR2 (germline): SEHNR, FQNEAQ (reference sequence). This CDR3 has 12 amino acids. V was shortened by 5 bases and J by 6 bases, with 11 bases between the two germline ends. CDR3 loop: CASSASFAEQYF. The CDR3, as DNA: TGTGCCAGCAGCGCCAGTTTCGCCGAGCAGTACTTC.

In nucleotides, the CDR3 is TGTGCCAGCATAGGACAGTTCAATGAGCAGTTCTTC. Its translation is CASIGQFNEQFF. The J gene is TRBJ2-1, the V gene TRBV6-5, with a weak D call TRBD1 (6 bases). Germline V gives CDR1 MNHEY, CDR2 SVGAGI. V lost 7 bases to trimming and J lost 6 bases, with 10 bases between them. The CDR3 length is 12 residues.

This chain joins TRBV4-2 and TRBJ1-2, with D unclear. The CDR3 consists of 11 residues. V lost 5 bases, J lost 6 bases, and 7 bases lay in between. Per the germline V gene, CDR1 is LGHNA and CDR2 is YNFKEQ. The CDR3 protein is CASSAADGYTF. The CDR3 DNA is TGTGCCAGCAGCGCGGCGGATGGCTACACCTTC.

The V gene is TRBV7-9, the J gene TRBJ1-2; TRBD1 matches at 11 bases. The junction had 4 bases not matched to a gene; V was cut back by 6 bases and J by 4 bases. Germline lookup yields CDR1 SEHNR and CDR2 FQNEAQ (reference sequence). CDR3 length: 14 amino acids. CDR3 loop: CASRGDRGGYGYTF. CDR3 sequence (DNA): TGTGCCAGCAGGGGGGACAGGGGGGGCTATGGCTACACCTTC.

The gene calls are TRBV9 and TRBJ2-7; 7 nucleotides align to TRBD1. The CDR3 runs 15 residues. V shed 4 bases, J shed 0 bases, and the junction held 7 bases outside the gene matches. Looked up from germline, CDR1 is SGDLS and CDR2 is YYNGEE. The CDR3 loop reads CASSPGTVSSYEQYF. DNA of the CDR3: TGTGCCAGCAGCCCCGGGACAGTGAGCTCCTACGAGCAGTACTTC.

J is TRBJ1-5 and V is TRBV6-4, with 9 bases lining up with TRBD1. The trim removed 4 bases at V and 7 bases at J, leaving 5 bases unmatched. Germline CDR1 MRHNA, CDR2 SNTAGT. The CDR3 consists of 14 residues. In nucleotides, the CDR3 is TGTGCCAGCAGTGGCACAGGGGGCGGACAGCCCCAGCATTTT. This encodes CASSGTGGGQPQHF.

This clone was seen more than once but under ten times. The chain is built from TRBV9 and TRBJ1-4; tentatively, D is TRBD1 (6 bases). The CDR3 consists of 13 residues. Germline values: CDR1 SGDLS, CDR2 YYNGEE. Trimming removed 0 bases at V and 12 bases at J, with 12 bases between. The DNA of the CDR3 is TGTGCCAGCAGCGTAGACTTAAGACAGGAACTGTTTTTT. This encodes CASSVDLRQELFF.

V and J are TRBV7-9 and TRBJ2-3; TRBD1 matches 9 bases. V was clipped by 5 bases and J by 7 bases; unmatched bases: 7. CDR3 size: 14 residues. From germline, CDR1 is SEHNR and CDR2 FQNEAQ (reference sequence). CDR3: CASSHRTGDYTQYF. In DNA form, the CDR3 reads TGTGCCAGCAGCCATCGGACAGGGGACTATACGCAGTATTTT.

This sequence joins TRBV11-3 and TRBJ2-5, with 9 bases aligning to TRBD2. Germline V gives CDR1 SGHNT, CDR2 YENEEA. This CDR3 is 19 amino acids long. The junction had 19 bases not matched to a gene; V was cut back by 4 bases and J by 4 bases. CDR3 amino acids: CASSSRGLLSAGGGETQYF. The CDR3 bases are TGTGCCAGCAGCTCCCGCGGACTGTTATCTGCGGGGGGGGGAGAGACCCAGTACTTC.

The chain recombines TRBV28 with TRBJ2-3, with TRBD1 as a possible D gene (5 bases). The germline gives CDR1 MDHEN, CDR2 SYDVKM. The CDR3 covers 14 residues. The V gene lost 4 bases and the J gene lost 4 bases, with 12 bases spanning the gap. This CDR3 is CASSSAQGSDTQYF. The CDR3 coding sequence is TGTGCCAGCAGTTCTGCCCAGGGATCAGATACGCAGTATTTT.

The sample holds one count of this clone. The chain employs TRBV30 and TRBJ1-5; D gene unclear. The CDR3 loop spans 14 amino acids. Deletions cut 0 bases from V and 3 bases from J, with 9 bases between. The germline V gene has CDR1 GTSNPN and CDR2 SVGIG (reference sequence). The CDR3 DNA reads TGTGCCTGGAGTGTACGAGGATACAATCAGCCCCAGCATTTT. It translates to CAWSVRGYNQPQHF. Looking up the rest from reference TRBV30 and TRBJ1-5 gives the full variable domain: SQTIHQWPATLVQPVGSPLSLECTVEGTSNPNLYWYRQAAGRGLQLLFYSVGIGQISSEVPQNLSASRPQDRQFILSSKKLLLSDSGFYLCAWSVRGYNQPQHFGDGTRLSIL.

The V and J genes are TRBV4-3 and TRBJ2-7; TRBD2 matches 11 bases. This CDR3 has 15 amino acids. With 0 bases clipped from V and 7 bases from J, the junction kept 5 bases outside the gene matches. Germline V gene data show CDR1 as LGHNA and CDR2 as YSLEER. CDR3 DNA: TGCGCCAGCAGCCAAGAACTAGCGGGGGCCGGAGAGCAGTACTTC. This codes for CASSQELAGAGEQYF.

The V and J genes are TRBV9 and TRBJ1-6; 8 nucleotides align to TRBD1. V trimming: 4 bases; J trimming: 9 bases; junction bases outside the gene matches: 9. CDR1 is SGDLS and CDR2 is YYNGEE in the germline V gene. This CDR3 comprises 15 residues. The CDR3 spells CASSLDREGISPLHF. Here the CDR3 DNA reads TGTGCCAGCAGCCTGGACAGGGAGGGAATTTCACCCCTCCACTTT.

V usage is TRBV13 and J usage is TRBJ1-6; TRBD1 aligns across 7 bases. CDR3 length: 16 residues. Germline CDR1 reads PRHDT; CDR2 reads FYEKMQ (reference sequence). The junction had 8 bases not matched to a gene; V was cut back by 5 bases and J by 4 bases. The CDR3: CASSQGQPLYNSPLHF. The CDR3 DNA reads as TGTGCCAGCAGCCAGGGACAGCCACTTTATAATTCACCCCTCCACTTT.

This chain uses TRBV5-6 with TRBJ1-1; D is perhaps TRBD1 (5 bases). The CDR3 is 13 residues long. CDR1 and CDR2 (germline): SGHDT, YYEEEE. V was pared by 3 bases and J by 8 bases, with 14 bases between. The CDR3, as DNA: TGTGCCAGCAGCTGGGGCGGGAGTAGGGAAGCTTTCTTT. It encodes CASSWGGSREAFF. The whole variable domain, filled in from reference TRBV5-6 and TRBJ1-1, reads DAGVTQSPTHLIKTRGQQVTLRCSPKSGHDTVSWYQQALGQGPQFIFQYYEEEERQRGNFPDRFSGHQFPNYSSELNVNALLLGDSALYLCASSWGGSREAFFGQGTRLTVV.